A single sample gave rise to the 19 T cell receptor beta chains below, sequenced in a study of T cells after yellow fever vaccination. TCRdb redid the calling of the 5' RACE reads with MiXCR, one entry per CDR3 protein. Found here are hundreds of thousands of distinct CDR3 sequences, approximately 8% of them singletons; the top ten hold 3% to 4%. Sequencing was performed on CD4+ T cells sorted from PBMCs, taken 5 days after the yellow fever booster vaccination. The origin of the receptors is a man between 18 and 29 years old who received the YFV17D yellow fever vaccine.

V is TRBV18 and J is TRBJ1-3; possible D gene TRBD1, 6 bases. This CDR3 has 14 residues. Germline CDR1 and CDR2: KGHSH and LQKENI. V gave up 3 bases and J gave up 3 bases, with 9 bases separating them. CDR3 residues: CASSPPGDGNTIYF. The CDR3 DNA reads TGTGCCAGCTCACCCCCAGGGGATGGAAACACCATATATTTT.

This clonotype was counted ten times or more. CDR3 DNA sequence: TGCGCCAGCAGCTTGGGACTAGCGAAGGAGACCCAGTACTTC. Protein: CASSLGLAKETQYF. The genes are TRBV5-1 and TRBJ2-5, with TRBD2 identical over 8 bases. The germline CDR1 and CDR2 sequences are SGHRS and YFSETQ. With 0 bases clipped from V and 5 bases from J, the junction kept 3 bases outside the gene matches. CDR3 length: 14 residues.

This clonotype was detected a few times. V usage is TRBV6-5 and J usage is TRBJ1-1; TRBD1 matches at 9 bases. From germline, CDR1 is MNHEY and CDR2 SVGAGI. V was pared by 5 bases and J by 1 base, with 5 bases of the junction left unmatched. There are 15 residues in the CDR3. DNA for the CDR3: TGTGCCAGCAGTATGACAGGGGGAGCGAACACTGAAGCTTTCTTT. Residues: CASSMTGGANTEAFF.

DNA of the CDR3: TGTGCCAGCAGTGACCCCGGAATTATTAACTATGGCTACACCTTC. Translation: CASSDPGIINYGYTF. This chain connects TRBV2 to TRBJ1-2; no reliable D call. Germline V lookup: CDR1 SNHLY, CDR2 FYNNEI. V was clipped by 3 bases and J by 1 base, with 12 bases between them. This CDR3 is 15 amino acids long.

This clonotype was seen a few times. The chain combines TRBV5-1 with TRBJ2-3; the match to TRBD2 covers 9 bases. In germline, CDR1 is SGHRS, CDR2 YFSETQ. The J segment lost 2 bases and the V segment lost 8 bases, leaving 6 bases of the junction unmatched. The CDR3 extends over 14 amino acids. The CDR3 is CASSGTSPTDTQYF. Here the CDR3 DNA reads TGCGCCAGTTCGGGGACTAGCCCCACAGATACGCAGTATTTT.

This clonotype came up many times. The chain is built from TRBV6-5 and TRBJ2-2, with D uncertain. V was pared by 6 bases and J by 7 bases, with 6 bases between. The germline V gene has CDR1 MNHEY and CDR2 SVGAGI. The CDR3 runs to 11 residues. The CDR3 loop reads CASRGYGELFF. CDR3 nucleotides: TGTGCCAGCAGGGGGTACGGGGAGCTGTTTTTT.

The chain carries TRBV2 and TRBJ2-5; D could derive from TRBD1 or TRBD2 (5 bases each). V was trimmed by 7 bases and J by 0 bases, leaving 9 bases between them. Germline V gene data show CDR1 as SNHLY and CDR2 as FYNNEI. This CDR3 region has 13 residues. CDR3 nucleotides: TGTGCCAGCAAAGCGGACAACCAAGAGACCCAGTACTTC. Encoded protein: CASKADNQETQYF.

The chain is built from TRBV20-1 and TRBJ1-5; TRBD1 agrees at 8 bases. CDR3 size: 12 residues. V shed 5 bases and J 6 bases; nucleotides not matched to a gene: 3. Germline CDR1 and CDR2: DFQATT and SNEGSKA (reference sequence). CDR3 residues: CSAFTGGQPQHF. CDR3 DNA sequence: TGCAGTGCTTTTACAGGGGGTCAGCCCCAGCATTTT.

This clonotype was picked up a small number of times. The chain couples TRBV5-1 to TRBJ2-4; D is perhaps TRBD2 (5 bases). This CDR3 has 16 residues. The germline gives CDR1 SGHRS, CDR2 YFSETQ. With 0 bases removed from V and 1 base from J, the gap between germline ends came to 11 bases. The CDR3 region has the DNA TGCGCCAGCAGCTTGGAGGCTAGCCCGGCCAAAAACATTCAGTACTTC. It specifies CASSLEASPAKNIQYF.

The chain combines TRBV7-3 with TRBJ2-1; D not certain. V lost 5 bases, J lost 2 bases, and 10 bases lay in between. Germline V gives CDR1 SGHTA, CDR2 FQGTGA. There are 14 residues in the CDR3. In nucleotides, the CDR3 is TGTGCCAGCAGCAACAATGGTCCCTACAATGAGCAGTTCTTC. Translating gives CASSNNGPYNEQFF.

This clonotype was seen only a few times. This chain joins TRBV11-1 and TRBJ2-3; no clear D gene. The germline V gene encodes CDR1 SGHAT and CDR2 FQDESV (reference sequence). V lost 0 bases and J 5 bases, leaving 9 bases between the germline ends. This CDR3 comprises 14 residues. CDR3 sequence: CASSLARLGDTQYF. The CDR3 DNA follows: TGTGCCAGCAGCTTAGCCCGACTGGGAGATACGCAGTATTTT.

The gene calls are TRBV4-2 and TRBJ2-2, with 7 nucleotides matching TRBD2. V lost 1 base, J lost 7 bases, and 6 bases stayed unmatched. This CDR3 region has 15 residues. From germline, CDR1 is LGHNA and CDR2 YNFKEQ. This CDR3 reads CASSQVGGRNGELFF. The CDR3 bases are TGTGCCAGCAGCCAAGTGGGGGGGAGAAACGGGGAGCTGTTTTTT.

The sample holds a few counts of this clonotype. V gene TRBV9 combines with J gene TRBJ2-6, with D perhaps matching TRBD2 (6 bases). Trimming removed 4 bases from V and 3 bases from J, with 20 bases in between. Germline values: CDR1 SGDLS, CDR2 YYNGEE. The length of the CDR3 is 18 residues. CDR3 in DNA: TGTGCCAGCAGCCCTAGGTGGAGGGAGGCTAGTGGGGCCAACGTCCTGACTTTC. Translated: CASSPRWREASGANVLTF.

This clonotype was seen ten or more times. The CDR3 sequence is CASSQGPSSNTEAFF. The CDR3 DNA reads as TGCGCCAGCAGCCAAGGTCCCAGTTCGAACACTGAAGCTTTCTTT. This chain links TRBV4-1 with TRBJ1-1, with D uncertain. The length of the CDR3 is 15 residues. Germline assignment: CDR1 MGHRA and CDR2 YSYEKL. V was trimmed by 1 base and J by 1 base, leaving 10 bases between them.

In this sample, this clonotype turned up a few times. The chain couples TRBV6-5 to TRBJ1-5; no firm D call. The V gene lost 4 bases and the J gene lost 8 bases, with 12 bases spanning the gap. The CDR3 has 13 amino acids. Germline CDR1 MNHEY, CDR2 SVGAGI. The CDR3 loop reads CASSLGQREPQHF. The DNA of the CDR3 is TGTGCCAGCAGTTTAGGGCAGCGGGAGCCCCAGCATTTT.

This sequence joins TRBV4-3 and TRBJ2-2, with 8 bases that match TRBD2. J was trimmed by 6 bases and V by 2 bases; bases with no gene match: 11. The CDR3 consists of 17 residues. Looked up from germline, CDR1 is LGHNA and CDR2 is YSLEER. CDR3 bases: TGCGCCAGCAGCCAAAACGATTTCCGGGGGGGCTCCGGGGAGCTGTTTTTT. The encoded protein is CASSQNDFRGGSGELFF.

This clonotype was observed a few times. The chain couples TRBV2 to TRBJ1-1, with a possible D match to TRBD1 (5 bases). Per germline, CDR1 SNHLY and CDR2 FYNNEI. The CDR3 has 11 residues. V was trimmed by 7 bases and J by 6 bases, leaving 9 bases between them. CDR3 sequence: CASNLGAEAFF. CDR3 DNA: TGTGCCAGCAACTTAGGGGCTGAAGCTTTCTTT.

This clonotype was counted only a few times. CDR3 protein: CSARGFPGQGFVGNQPQHF. The CDR3, as DNA: TGCAGTGCTAGGGGCTTCCCGGGACAGGGGTTCGTCGGCAATCAGCCCCAGCATTTT. The genes are TRBV20-1 and TRBJ1-5; TRBD1 agrees at 10 bases. The germline V gene has CDR1 DFQATT and CDR2 SNEGSKA (reference sequence). J gave up 2 bases and V 3 bases, and 16 bases lay outside the gene matches. This CDR3 is built from 19 residues.

V and J are TRBV29-1 and TRBJ2-5, with TRBD1 as a possible D gene (6 bases). Germline V gene sequence: CDR1 SQVTM, CDR2 ANQGSEA. The CDR3 sequence is 12 residues long. The CDR3: CTLQGEGETQYF. The CDR3, as DNA: TGCACGTTACAGGGCGAGGGGGAGACCCAGTACTTC.